The 29 T cell receptor beta chains reported below all come from one sample, sequenced in a study of CDR3 diversity in severe acne. TCRdb independently ran MiXCR on the PCR reads; one entry per CDR3 protein. The sample gives approximately 90,000 distinct CDR3 sequences, 45% to 50% of which show up once; around 10% is in the top ten. The sequencing sample was made of blood. These TCRs come from a male donor in good health, serving as a control.

This clonotype has a single count. Germline and junction disagree at one end, which may indicate a read error. The chain links TRBV20-1 to TRBJ1-5; D remains ambiguous. This CDR3 comprises 15 residues. Germline CDR1 DFQATT, CDR2 SNEGSKA (reference sequence). CDR3 amino acids: CSARVSGSNNEPQHF. DNA of the CDR3: TGCAGTGCTAGAGTAAGCGGGAGTAACAATGAGCCCCAGCATTTT.

The V call is TRBV9, the J call TRBJ2-3, with D perhaps given as TRBD1 or TRBD2 (5 bases each). This CDR3 spans 14 amino acids. V was cut by 4 bases and J by 5 bases, with 14 bases left in between. Germline lookup yields CDR1 SGDLS and CDR2 YYNGEE. The CDR3 reads CASSLLNGGDTQYF. The CDR3 bases are TGTGCCAGCAGCCTTTTGAATGGGGGAGATACGCAGTATTTT.

The chain is built from TRBV5-4 and TRBJ2-7; 7 bases align to TRBD2. The CDR3 consists of 13 residues. Unmatched junction bases numbered 3, after V lost 4 bases and J lost 2 bases. CDR1 and CDR2 (germline): SGHNT, YYREEE (reference sequence). The DNA of the CDR3 is TGTGCCAGCAGCGCGCTAGCGGCCTACGAGCAGTACTTC. It specifies CASSALAAYEQYF.

In its sample, this clonotype was seen many times. This chain connects TRBV7-9 to TRBJ2-5, with D maybe TRBD2 (5 bases). The V and J ends lost 8 bases and 2 bases respectively, with 15 bases between them. The CDR3 totals 14 residues. Germline CDR1 and CDR2: SEHNR and FQNEAQ (reference sequence). The CDR3 sequence: CASPMEDGQETQYF. The CDR3 DNA reads as TGTGCCAGCCCGATGGAGGACGGACAAGAGACCCAGTACTTC.

The chain carries TRBV9 and TRBJ1-3; D unresolved. This CDR3 has 12 residues. V shed 0 bases and J shed 8 bases, with 6 bases lying between them. Germline V gene lookup returns CDR1 SGDLS and CDR2 YYNGEE. The CDR3, as DNA: TGTGCCAGCAGCGTAGCTCCCGACACCATATATTTT. Amino acid sequence: CASSVAPDTIYF. Together with reference TRBV9 and TRBJ1-3, the CDR3 gives the full variable domain: DSGVTQTPKHLITATGQRVTLRCSPRSGDLSVYWYQQSLDQGLQFLIQYYNGEERAKGNILERFSAQQFPDLHSELNLSSLELGDSALYFCASSVAPDTIYFGEGSWLTVV.

This chain links TRBV20-1 with TRBJ2-5; tentatively, D is TRBD2 (6 bases). Per germline, CDR1 DFQATT and CDR2 SNEGSKA (reference sequence). This CDR3 has 14 amino acids. The V gene lost 1 base and the J gene lost 5 bases, with 14 bases spanning the gap. The CDR3: CSARVTGGGETQYF. Written as DNA, the CDR3 is TGCAGTGCTAGAGTCACCGGGGGAGGTGAGACCCAGTACTTC.

This chain links TRBV20-1 with TRBJ2-7; unclear D gene. Trimming removed 0 bases from V and 3 bases from J, with 9 bases in between. CDR1 is DFQATT, CDR2 SNEGSKA, per germline (reference sequence). The CDR3 has 13 residues. The CDR3 sequence: CSAREAPHYEQYF. The CDR3 nucleotides are TGCAGTGCTAGAGAGGCGCCACACTACGAGCAGTACTTC.

To note about this clonotype: A much larger clone is a single base away; this may be a read error. The rearrangement joins TRBV28 to TRBJ2-3; tentative D call: TRBD1 (6 bases). The DNA end favors TRBJ1-5, so the J call may be wrong. The germline V gene encodes CDR1 MDHEN and CDR2 SYDVKM. This CDR3 spans 16 amino acids. The CDR3 DNA sequence: TGTGCCAGCAGTTCGGACAGCAAGGGGAGCACAGATACGCAGCATTTT. It is translated as CASSSDSKGSTDTQHF.

The V gene is TRBV6-5, the J gene TRBJ1-2, with 8 nucleotides matching TRBD1. The CDR3 has 13 residues. Trimming cost V 6 bases and J 8 bases; bases outside gene matches: 8. Germline CDR1 MNHEY, CDR2 SVGAGI. Here the CDR3 DNA reads TGTGCCAGCAGCATCCAGGGGGCTGGCGGCTACACCTTC. Translation gives CASSIQGAGGYTF.

The table lists this clonotype with many counts. The chain is built from TRBV13 and TRBJ1-1; unclear D gene. The CDR3 runs to 14 residues. Trimming shortened V by 2 bases and J by 0 bases, and 7 bases separated the two germline ends. Per the germline V gene, CDR1 is PRHDT and CDR2 is FYEKMQ (reference sequence). The CDR3 reads CASSLRGMNTEAFF. DNA of the CDR3: TGTGCCAGCAGCTTACGCGGCATGAACACTGAAGCTTTCTTT.

The sample holds a few counts of this clonotype. The V call is TRBV9, the J call TRBJ2-7; 8 nucleotides match TRBD1. The J segment lost 2 bases and the V segment lost 2 bases, leaving 3 bases of the junction unmatched. Germline V gene lookup returns CDR1 SGDLS and CDR2 YYNGEE. This CDR3 is 14 amino acids long. This chain's CDR3 is CASSVRDRPYEQYF. The CDR3 bases are TGTGCCAGCAGCGTCCGGGACAGGCCCTACGAGCAGTACTTC.

The rearrangement joins TRBV20-1 to TRBJ1-1; tentative D call: TRBD1 (6 bases). V was shortened by 5 bases and J by 0 bases, with 13 bases between the two germline ends. The CDR3 totals 14 residues. The germline V gene has CDR1 DFQATT and CDR2 SNEGSKA (reference sequence). CDR3 in DNA: TGCAGTGCTTCCCGGGACAACATGAACACTGAAGCTTTCTTT. Amino acids: CSASRDNMNTEAFF.

The chain couples TRBV7-3 to TRBJ2-5; no firm D call. The germline V gene encodes CDR1 SGHTA and CDR2 FQGTGA. This CDR3 region has 13 residues. V gave up 5 bases and J gave up 2 bases, with 9 bases separating them. In DNA, the CDR3 is TGTGCCAGCAGCCAAGGGATTCAAGAGACCCAGTACTTC. Encoded protein: CASSQGIQETQYF.

The chain recombines TRBV6-5 with TRBJ2-2; possible D gene TRBD1, 5 bases. The length of the CDR3 is 14 residues. V shed 2 bases and J shed 11 bases, with 15 bases lying between them. Germline CDR1 MNHEY, CDR2 SVGAGI. In nucleotides, the CDR3 is TGTGCCAGCAGTTACAGGGGCGGCACAGGTGAGCTGTTTTTT. It translates to CASSYRGGTGELFF.

By frequency in the sample, this clonotype is medium-sized (0.01 to 0.1%). V gene TRBV25-1 combines with J gene TRBJ2-1, with TRBD2 identical over 13 bases. The CDR3 is made up of 16 amino acids. The germline V gene encodes CDR1 MGHDK and CDR2 SYGVNS. V shed 3 bases and J 6 bases; nucleotides not matched to a gene: 5. The CDR3 is CASSDSGTSGANEQFF. CDR3 nucleotides: TGTGCCAGCAGTGACTCCGGGACTAGCGGGGCCAATGAGCAGTTCTTC.

This clonotype was seen a handful of times. This chain joins TRBV7-9 and TRBJ2-7; 9 nucleotides align to TRBD1. The CDR3 extends over 14 amino acids. From germline, CDR1 is SEHNR and CDR2 FQNEAQ (reference sequence). V was pared by 7 bases and J by 7 bases, with 11 bases of the junction left unmatched. The CDR3 DNA follows: TGTGCCAGCAACTGGGACAGGGCCTCAGGGGAGCAGTACTTC. This sequence encodes CASNWDRASGEQYF.

Notes on this clonotype: One end of the junction does not line up with germline, which may come from a read error. This chain uses TRBV7-3 with TRBJ2-3; 8 positions agree with TRBD2. The CDR3 is made up of 16 amino acids. The germline CDR1 and CDR2 sequences are SGHTA and FQGTGA. DNA of the CDR3: TGTGTCAGCAGCTTAAGGGCGGGAGGAGGCACAGATACGCAGTATTTT. It codes for CVSSLRAGGGTDTQYF.

The V and J genes are TRBV6-5 and TRBJ1-3; perhaps TRBD1 as D (5 bases). V lost 7 bases and J 4 bases, leaving 14 bases between the germline ends. CDR1 is MNHEY and CDR2 is SVGAGI in the germline V gene. The CDR3 consists of 14 residues. CDR3 nucleotides: TGTGCCAGCACCTACGGGGGAGCCGGAAACACCATATATTTT. This gives the protein CASTYGGAGNTIYF.

CDR3 sequence: CASSLEGRGQPQHF. As DNA, the CDR3 is TGCGCCAGCAGCTTGGAGGGCAGGGGTCAGCCCCAGCATTTT. This chain connects TRBV5-1 to TRBJ1-5, with a possible D match to TRBD1 (6 bases). This CDR3 comprises 14 residues. CDR1 is SGHRS, CDR2 YFSETQ, per germline. Trimming took 0 bases from V and 6 from J, leaving 10 bases between them.

This clonotype appeared a few times. V is TRBV7-8 and J is TRBJ2-5; D gene ambiguous. The germline V gene encodes CDR1 SGHVS and CDR2 FQNEAQ. Trimming pared 1 base from V and 1 base from J, leaving 10 bases between. The CDR3 runs to 15 residues. The CDR3 region has the DNA TGTGCCAGCAGCTTAGTTTGGGGATCCCAAGAGACCCAGTACTTC. Encoded protein: CASSLVWGSQETQYF.

The V gene is TRBV6-1, the J gene TRBJ2-1; D is unclear. V shed 2 bases and J shed 10 bases, with 12 bases lying between them. This CDR3 comprises 13 residues. Germline lookup yields CDR1 MNHNS and CDR2 SASEGT. The CDR3: CASSETGNTEQFF. The DNA of the CDR3 is TGTGCCAGCAGTGAAACCGGAAACACCGAGCAGTTCTTC.

The chain recombines TRBV27 with TRBJ2-5; D is possibly TRBD1 (7 bases). Trimming shortened V by 6 bases and J by 5 bases, and 22 bases separated the two germline ends. The germline V gene encodes CDR1 MNHEY and CDR2 SMNVEV (reference sequence). The CDR3 loop spans 16 amino acids. Written as DNA, the CDR3 is TGTGCCAGCAGAGACGACTGGAGGGGGCTCGGGGAGACCCAGTACTTC. Protein product: CASRDDWRGLGETQYF.

As concerns this clonotype: This clone may be a read error of a much larger clone one base away. CDR3 nucleotide sequence: TGTGCCAGCTCACCGTCGGGGGCTCTGAGCGAGCAGTACTTC. It codes for CASSPSGALSEQYF. The gene calls are TRBV18 and TRBJ2-7; D is tentatively TRBD1 or TRBD2 (6 bases each). The germline V and J ends were trimmed by 3 bases and 6 bases, with 15 bases remaining between them. Germline V gives CDR1 KGHSH, CDR2 LQKENI. CDR3 length equals 14 residues. The full variable domain, its missing parts supplied by reference TRBV18 and TRBJ2-7, is NAGVMQNPRHLVRRRGQEARLRCSPMKGHSHVYWYRQLPEEGLKFMVYLQKENIIDESGMPKERFSAEFPKEGPSILRIQQVVRGDSAAYFCASSPSGALSEQYFGPGTRLTVT.

This clonotype was found once. No conserved phenylalanine or tryptophan ends this CDR3, so it is likely a read error. The DNA is omitted, as the CDR3 cannot be located on it reliably, and the CDR3 follows TCRdb's listing. V usage is TRBV28 and J usage is TRBJ2-5; no DNA check was done on the table's D call, TRBD2. Germline assignment: CDR1 MDHEN and CDR2 SYDVKM. 14 amino acids form the CDR3, both terminal residues included. This CDR3 reads CAIQGLLYGYTFGS.

The V and J genes are TRBV5-4 and TRBJ2-5; D perhaps matches TRBD2 (7 bases). The CDR3 has 15 amino acids. Germline CDR1 reads SGHNT; CDR2 reads YYREEE (reference sequence). V was cut by 2 bases and J by 1 base, with 12 bases left in between. The CDR3 loop reads CASSFEGGPQETQYF. CDR3 coding DNA: TGTGCCAGCAGCTTTGAGGGGGGGCCCCAAGAGACCCAGTACTTC.

This clonotype was counted many times. The chain uses TRBV5-6 and TRBJ2-7, with D uncertain. Germline V gene lookup returns CDR1 SGHDT and CDR2 YYEEEE. The CDR3 runs to 14 residues. V lost 0 bases and J 3 bases, leaving 10 bases between the germline ends. The CDR3 here is CASSLAVDGYEQYF. CDR3 DNA sequence: TGTGCCAGCAGCTTGGCGGTGGACGGCTACGAGCAGTACTTC. Filled out from reference TRBV5-6 and TRBJ2-7, the complete variable domain reads DAGVTQSPTHLIKTRGQQVTLRCSPKSGHDTVSWYQQALGQGPQFIFQYYEEEERQRGNFPDRFSGHQFPNYSSELNVNALLLGDSALYLCASSLAVDGYEQYFGPGTRLTVT.

The chain has TRBV9 and TRBJ2-1, with D possibly TRBD1 on 6 matching bases. Germline V gene lookup returns CDR1 SGDLS and CDR2 YYNGEE. V dropped 1 base and J dropped 2 bases, with 10 bases sitting between them. The CDR3 is made up of 15 amino acids. This CDR3 is CASSVYRDTYNEQFF. DNA of the CDR3: TGTGCCAGCAGCGTATACCGGGACACCTACAATGAGCAGTTCTTC.

This chain joins TRBV6-5 and TRBJ1-2, with D perhaps matching TRBD1 (5 bases). V was shortened by 0 bases and J by 4 bases, with 15 bases between the two germline ends. The CDR3 extends over 16 amino acids. Germline assignment: CDR1 MNHEY and CDR2 SVGAGI. This chain's CDR3 is CASSYSMEGIVYGYTF. CDR3 DNA: TGTGCCAGCAGTTACTCTATGGAGGGGATCGTCTATGGCTACACCTTC.

The genes are TRBV2 and TRBJ2-5; 7 bases align to TRBD2. V shed 6 bases, J shed 1 base, and the junction held 11 bases outside the gene matches. This CDR3 is built from 16 residues. Germline V gene data show CDR1 as SNHLY and CDR2 as FYNNEI. CDR3: CASSPLRREGQETQYF. CDR3 nucleotide sequence: TGTGCCAGCAGCCCGCTAAGGAGGGAGGGCCAAGAGACCCAGTACTTC.